Below, 29 T cell receptor beta chains from the same sample are listed, as sequenced in a study of long-term antiretroviral therapy in people with HIV (dated by TCRdb to between 2021 and 2022). The immunoSEQ hsTCRB v3.0 assay was used at survey level resolution for TRB variable region sequencing. TCRdb obtained this table from immuneACCESS and retained in-frame rearrangements with V and J assigned. These tables miss some clones; where compared with another copy, unresolved V genes account for less than half of the shortfall, and the remainder is unexplained. The sample includes around 29,000 clones, with approximately 95% observed a single time. The ten biggest clones cover 3.1% of the sample. The sequencing used unsorted PBMCs, collected 5.3 years after starting antiretroviral therapy. These TCRs come from a man aged 45-65 years with HIV.

V usage is TRBV6-6 and J usage is TRBJ2-7, with D possibly matching TRBD2 (5 bases). V lost 10 bases to trimming and J lost 5 bases, with 12 bases between them. The CDR3 covers 11 residues. Germline loops: CDR1 MNHNY, CDR2 SVGAGI (reference sequence). The CDR3 reads CANRGENEQYF. CDR3 coding DNA: TGTGCCAACCGGGGAGAGAACGAGCAGTACTTC.

This chain joins TRBV19 and TRBJ1-2, with a possible D match to TRBD1 (5 bases). Per germline, CDR1 LNHDA and CDR2 SQIVND (reference sequence). The CDR3 sequence is 13 residues long. Deletions cut 5 bases from V and 1 base from J, with 8 bases between. The chain's CDR3 is CASSLDSNYGYTF. For the CDR3, the DNA is TGTGCCAGTAGTCTTGACAGTAACTATGGCTACACCTTC.

This chain joins TRBV29-1 and TRBJ1-1; 10 bases match TRBD1. Trimming cost V 4 bases and J 2 bases; bases outside gene matches: 1. There are 13 residues in the CDR3. Germline CDR1 and CDR2: SQVTM and ANQGSEA. CDR3 DNA sequence: TGCAGCGTTGGACAGGGGGCCAACACTGAAGCTTTCTTT. This gives the protein CSVGQGANTEAFF.

CDR3 region: CASSLSGSPLHF. The CDR3 DNA reads TGTGCCAGCAGCTTAAGCGGATCACCCCTCCACTTT. The gene calls are TRBV7-9 and TRBJ1-6, with D unclear. The V and J ends lost 2 bases and 10 bases respectively, with 6 bases between them. From germline, CDR1 is SEHNR and CDR2 FQNEAQ (reference sequence). The CDR3 loop spans 12 amino acids.

This rearrangement joins TRBV5-1 to TRBJ2-1; D gene ambiguous. CDR1 is SGHRS and CDR2 is YFSETQ in the germline V gene. V was shortened by 2 bases and J by 10 bases, with 10 bases between the two germline ends. This CDR3 contains 12 residues. The CDR3 protein is CASSFVDREQFF. Here the CDR3 DNA reads TGCGCCAGCAGCTTCGTTGACCGGGAGCAGTTCTTC.

J is TRBJ1-2 and V is TRBV5-1; 7 nucleotides agree with TRBD1. The junction had 10 bases not matched to a gene; V was cut back by 3 bases and J by 2 bases. Germline CDR1 reads SGHRS; CDR2 reads YFSETQ. This CDR3 has 16 residues. CDR3 in amino acids: CASSSNPGTVNYGYTF. In DNA, the CDR3 is TGCGCCAGCAGCTCGAACCCCGGGACAGTCAACTATGGCTACACCTTC.

The chain carries TRBV6-5 and TRBJ1-2; D ambiguous. This CDR3 is built from 14 residues. V lost 6 bases, J lost 5 bases, and 16 bases lay in between. Germline CDR1 MNHEY, CDR2 SVGAGI. This CDR3 reads CASRTNEGAYGYTF. The CDR3 nucleotides are TGTGCCAGCAGGACGAATGAGGGCGCGTATGGCTACACCTTC.

The chain combines TRBV11-2 with TRBJ1-1; D remains ambiguous. V lost 1 base, J lost 1 base, and 10 bases lay in between. The CDR3 is 15 amino acids. The V gene's germline CDR1 is SGHAT and CDR2 FQNNGV. Here the CDR3 reads CASSLGLGPNTEAFF. CDR3 bases: TGTGCCAGCAGCTTAGGATTAGGGCCGAACACTGAAGCTTTCTTT.

This chain joins TRBV7-2 and TRBJ2-2; 10 bases match TRBD2. This CDR3 is 16 amino acids long. V lost 3 bases and J lost 4; bases outside the gene matches: 5. Germline CDR1 is SGHTA and CDR2 is FQGNSA. In DNA, the CDR3 is TGTGCCAGCAGCTTCATAGGACTAGCGGTCACCGGGGAGCTGTTTTTT. Amino acid sequence: CASSFIGLAVTGELFF.

The chain recombines TRBV10-3 with TRBJ2-1, with no clear D. This CDR3 comprises 11 residues. The germline V gene has CDR1 ENHRY and CDR2 SYGVKD. Trimming cost V 8 bases and J 7 bases, with 9 bases left between them. Here the CDR3 reads CAIAEGNEQFF. DNA of the CDR3: TGTGCCATCGCGGAAGGTAATGAGCAGTTCTTC.

This rearrangement joins TRBV6-1 to TRBJ1-5; D is undetermined. Trimming stripped 6 bases from V and 0 bases from J, with 9 bases between. CDR1 is MNHNS, CDR2 SASEGT, per germline. This CDR3 is 14 amino acids long. This CDR3 reads CASRYLNSNQPQHF. The CDR3 DNA sequence: TGTGCCAGCAGATACCTAAATAGCAATCAGCCCCAGCATTTT.

This chain links TRBV5-1 with TRBJ2-1; 11 bases fit TRBD2. Germline V CDR1 and CDR2: SGHRS, YFSETQ. CDR3 length equals 15 residues. V lost 0 bases and J lost 6; bases outside the gene matches: 2. CDR3 sequence (DNA): TGCGCCAGCAGCTTGGAGCTAGCGGGGGGCAATGAGCAGTTCTTC. Protein sequence: CASSLELAGGNEQFF.

The chain recombines TRBV21-1 with TRBJ2-1; the listed D gene, TRBD1, was not tested against the DNA. TRBV21-1 is an annotated pseudogene. CDR3 length equals 15 residues. This chain's CDR3 is CASSKAGTGLDEQFF. The CDR3 coding sequence is TGTGCCAGCAGCAAAGCCGGGACAGGGCTGGATGAGCAGTTCTTC.

The chain couples TRBV5-6 to TRBJ1-2; D may be TRBD1 (5 bases). The CDR3 is 13 residues long. The V end was cut by 0 bases, the J end by 5 bases, with 8 bases between. Germline V CDR1 and CDR2: SGHDT, YYEEEE. The CDR3 DNA reads TGTGCCAGCAGCTTGGAAGGGGCTTATGGCTACACCTTC. Translating it yields CASSLEGAYGYTF.

This chain joins TRBV6-1 and TRBJ1-5; D is unclear. The V end lost 4 bases, the J end lost 4 bases, and 14 bases lay between the germline ends. Germline-derived CDR1 and CDR2 are MNHNS and SASEGT. CDR3 length: 15 residues. The CDR3 DNA reads TGTGCCAGCAGTGTTGGGTTGGAAAGAAATCAGCCCCAGCATTTT. Translating it yields CASSVGLERNQPQHF.

The V gene is TRBV27, the J gene TRBJ1-6, with 10 bases aligning to TRBD1. The V and J ends lost 4 bases and 4 bases, in that order; junction bases with no gene match: 4. CDR1 MNHEY and CDR2 SMNVEV come from the germline V gene (reference sequence). The CDR3 totals 16 residues. DNA for the CDR3: TGTGCCAGCAGTTCCTGGACAGGGGGATATAATTCACCCCTCCACTTT. It yields the protein CASSSWTGGYNSPLHF.

The chain employs TRBV6-5 and TRBJ1-1; TRBD1 is a possible D gene (5 bases). The CDR3 loop spans 15 amino acids. Between the trimmed V and J ends, which lost 0 bases and 4 bases, there was a span of 12 bases. Germline V gene data show CDR1 as MNHEY and CDR2 as SVGAGI. CDR3 amino acids: CASSYSQGTGTEAFF. The CDR3 DNA follows: TGTGCCAGCAGTTACTCCCAGGGCACCGGCACTGAAGCTTTCTTT.

This chain links TRBV30 with TRBJ1-2; no firm D call. There are 10 residues in the CDR3. Germline V gives CDR1 GTSNPN, CDR2 SVGIG (reference sequence). The V gene lost 5 bases and the J gene lost 6 bases, with 7 bases spanning the gap. As DNA, the CDR3 is TGTGCCTGGGGTAGGAATGGCTACACCTTC. It encodes CAWGRNGYTF.

This chain uses TRBV28 with TRBJ2-2; TRBD2 matches at 10 bases. The CDR3 spans 15 residues. The V gene end was trimmed by 7 bases and the J gene end by 4 bases; junction bases not matched to a gene: 6. Per the germline V gene, CDR1 is MDHEN and CDR2 is SYDVKM. CDR3 protein: CASMGSGGFTGELFF. CDR3 bases: TGTGCCAGCATGGGTAGCGGGGGGTTCACCGGGGAGCTGTTTTTT.

The rearrangement joins TRBV4-3 to TRBJ2-3; TRBD2 matches 8 bases. V trimming: 0 bases; J trimming: 6 bases; junction bases outside the gene matches: 8. The CDR3 has 16 amino acids. Looked up from germline, CDR1 is LGHNA and CDR2 is YSLEER. The CDR3 DNA follows: TGCGCCAGCAGCCAAGATGAGACTAGCGCCGCGGATACGCAGTATTTT. Translating gives CASSQDETSAADTQYF.

The chain has TRBV5-1 and TRBJ1-5; weak D call: TRBD1 (5 bases). V lost 0 bases to trimming and J lost 6 bases, with 7 bases between them. This CDR3 comprises 13 residues. The germline V gene encodes CDR1 SGHRS and CDR2 YFSETQ. The CDR3, as DNA: TGCGCCAGCAGCTTGGAAGGGGCTCAGCCCCAGCATTTT. Its translation is CASSLEGAQPQHF.

The chain carries TRBV19 and TRBJ2-2; no clear D gene. Trimming removed 1 base from V and 7 bases from J, with 10 bases in between. CDR3 length: 14 amino acids. CDR1 and CDR2 from the germline V gene are LNHDA and SQIVND (reference sequence). The CDR3 coding sequence is TGTGCCAGTAGTATAGGCCCGACCAGCGGGGAGCTGTTTTTT. It is translated as CASSIGPTSGELFF.

The chain carries TRBV5-1 and TRBJ2-1; maybe TRBD1 (5 bases). Per the germline V gene, CDR1 is SGHRS and CDR2 is YFSETQ. The ends were cut back, 1 base at V and 0 bases at J, with 8 bases in the middle. This CDR3 has 15 amino acids. The CDR3 DNA reads as TGCGCCAGCAGCTTGCAAGGGGTCTCCTACAATGAGCAGTTCTTC. Translation gives CASSLQGVSYNEQFF.

The DNA for the CDR3 is TGCGCCAGCAGCCAACTACAGGGAGTCACTGAAGCTTTCTTT. This codes for CASSQLQGVTEAFF. The J gene is TRBJ1-1, the V gene TRBV4-1; D is possibly TRBD1 (6 bases). V was shortened by 2 bases and J by 4 bases, with 11 bases between the two germline ends. Per germline, CDR1 MGHRA and CDR2 YSYEKL. The CDR3 length is 14 residues.

The chain is built from TRBV15 and TRBJ2-7; 7 bases match TRBD1. V lost 0 bases to trimming and J lost 1 base; unmatched junction nucleotides: 6. Germline values: CDR1 LNHNV, CDR2 YYDKDF (reference sequence). The CDR3 is 16 amino acids. As DNA, the CDR3 is TGTGCCACCAGCAGAGATCTAGGGGACAGTTCCTACGAGCAGTACTTC. This gives the protein CATSRDLGDSSYEQYF.

The chain is built from TRBV11-2 and TRBJ2-7; D gene unclear. Trimming left V 1 base short and J 1 base short, with 8 bases between. Germline V gene sequence: CDR1 SGHAT, CDR2 FQNNGV. The length of the CDR3 is 14 residues. The CDR3 nucleotides read TGTGCCAGCAGCTTAGCCCACGGTTCCTACGAGCAGTACTTC. Its translation: CASSLAHGSYEQYF. The full variable domain, its missing parts supplied by reference TRBV11-2 and TRBJ2-7, is EAGVAQSPRYKIIEKRQSVAFWCNPISGHATLYWYQQILGQGPKLLIQFQNNGVVDDSQLPKDRFSAERLKGVDSTLKIQPAKLEDSAVYLCASSLAHGSYEQYFGPGTRLTVT.

The V call is TRBV19, the J call TRBJ2-7, with D tentatively TRBD1 or TRBD2 (5 bases each). The CDR3 runs 14 residues. CDR1 LNHDA and CDR2 SQIVND come from the germline V gene (reference sequence). Trimming stripped 5 bases from V and 1 base from J, with 12 bases between. The CDR3 DNA reads as TGTGCCAGTAGTCCCATGGGACCGTCCTACGAGCAGTACTTC. Its protein product is CASSPMGPSYEQYF. Full variable domain (remainder filled in from reference TRBV19 and TRBJ2-7): DGGITQSPKYLFRKEGQNVTLSCEQNLNHDAMYWYRQDPGQGLRLIYYSQIVNDFQKGDIAEGYSVSREKKESFPLTVTSAQKNPTAFYLCASSPMGPSYEQYFGPGTRLTVT.

The chain is built from TRBV9 and TRBJ2-1; a possible D gene is TRBD2 (7 bases). The CDR3 extends over 15 amino acids. Germline CDR1 SGDLS, CDR2 YYNGEE. Trimming pared 2 bases from V and 4 bases from J, leaving 13 bases between. The CDR3 here is CASSVEGGRYNEQFF. The CDR3 nucleotides read TGTGCCAGCAGCGTTGAGGGGGGGCGGTACAATGAGCAGTTCTTC.

V and J are TRBV29-1 and TRBJ2-3; unclear D gene. Germline V CDR1 and CDR2: SQVTM, ANQGSEA. The CDR3 is 16 amino acids. Trimming took 2 bases from V and 1 from J, leaving 16 bases between them. In nucleotides, the CDR3 is TGCAGCGTTGAAAGTTTTAGGGTCGCGGGCACAGATACGCAGTATTTT. Translation gives CSVESFRVAGTDTQYF.